These 12 T cell receptor beta chains were all obtained from the same sample, sequenced in a study of regulatory T cells in long-lasting Graves disease. iRepertoire HTBI primers and Arm-PCR of CDR3 regions built TCR beta libraries. TCRdb ran MiXCR on the multiplex PCR reads and lists one entry per CDR3 protein. The sample comprises roughly 420,000 distinct CDR3 sequences, about a sixth of which are singletons, and about 23% rests with the top ten. The sample's time point: newly diagnosed GD, antithyroid drugs for less than 3 months. The TCR library was prepared using RNA isolated from PBMCs. These data were also filed under a second study, of T cells in Graves' hyperthyroidism and ophthalmopathy.

Sample: peripheral blood mononuclear cells (PBMCs), taken at new diagnosis, from a patient treated with antithyroid drugs. Receptors were obtained from a young woman with Graves disease.

This rearrangement joins TRBV28 to TRBJ1-1; tentative D call: TRBD1 (6 bases). CDR3 size: 14 residues. V lost 6 bases and J lost 1, with 12 bases in between. The V gene's germline CDR1 is MDHEN and CDR2 SYDVKM. The DNA for the CDR3 is TGTGCCAGCAGAGGCCTACAGGGGAACACTGAAGCTTTCTTT. It specifies CASRGLQGNTEAFF.

This clonotype was counted ten times or more. This chain uses TRBV29-1 with TRBJ2-1; D possibly corresponds to TRBD1 (6 bases). This CDR3 has 13 amino acids. V shed 0 bases and J shed 4 bases, with 7 bases lying between them. The germline V gene has CDR1 SQVTM and CDR2 ANQGSEA. The CDR3, as DNA: TGCAGCGTTGAAGATGGACAGTACAATGAGCAGTTCTTC. Translating gives CSVEDGQYNEQFF.

To note about this clonotype: The junction departs from germline at one end; a sequencing error may be responsible. This sequence joins TRBV6-7 and TRBJ2-7; 8 bases line up with TRBD2. Being an ORF, TRBV6-7 has a function that is uncertain. The CDR3 contains 16 residues. The chain's CDR3 is CVSSYGTSVTFAEQYF. DNA of the CDR3: TGTGTCAGCAGTTACGGGACTAGTGTTACCTTCGCCGAGCAGTACTTC.

This clonotype was seen ten or more times. V usage is TRBV6-1 and J usage is TRBJ2-7; perhaps D is TRBD1 or TRBD2 (5 bases each). Germline assignment: CDR1 MNHNS and CDR2 SASEGT. Trimming cost V 6 bases and J 3 bases, with 18 bases left between them. The CDR3 loop spans 15 amino acids. CDR3 region: CASSLLWDQLYEQYF. CDR3 nucleotide sequence: TGTGCCAGCAGCCTCCTGTGGGACCAACTCTACGAGCAGTACTTC.

V and J are TRBV20-1 and TRBJ1-3, with D possibly matching TRBD1 (6 bases). Germline V gives CDR1 DFQATT, CDR2 SNEGSKA (reference sequence). Trimming removed 3 bases at V and 3 bases at J, with 12 bases between. The CDR3 covers 14 residues. In nucleotides, the CDR3 is TGCAGTGCTAGTGGGGGGGGACATGGAAACACCATATATTTT. Residues: CSASGGGHGNTIYF.

This clonotype was detected many times. The gene calls are TRBV20-1 and TRBJ1-1; the D is unclear. The CDR3 has 12 amino acids. V lost 0 bases, J lost 4 bases, and 6 bases lay in between. Germline CDR1 is DFQATT and CDR2 is SNEGSKA (reference sequence). The CDR3 region is CSAREGPTEAFF. The CDR3 DNA reads TGCAGTGCTAGAGAAGGGCCCACTGAAGCTTTCTTT.

CDR3 coding DNA: TGTGCCAGCAGCCAAGGGGAGTTTAGCAATCAGCCCCAGCATTTT. Its protein is CASSQGEFSNQPQHF. The chain has TRBV7-2 and TRBJ1-5; a possible D gene is TRBD1 (5 bases). The germline CDR1 and CDR2 sequences are SGHTA and FQGNSA. CDR3 length: 15 residues. Trimming removed 5 bases from V and 0 bases from J, with 11 bases in between.

This clonotype was seen a handful of times. This chain connects TRBV5-1 to TRBJ2-7, with TRBD2 matching 7 bases. This CDR3 has 14 residues. V trimming: 0 bases; J trimming: 3 bases; junction bases outside the gene matches: 3. Germline CDR1 SGHRS, CDR2 YFSETQ. The CDR3 protein is CASSLAKRGYEQYF. The CDR3 DNA reads TGCGCCAGCAGCTTGGCAAAGCGGGGCTACGAGCAGTACTTC.

The chain combines TRBV12-3 or TRBV12-4 with TRBJ1-2; 7 bases agree with TRBD1. J lost 8 bases, V lost 6 bases, and 9 bases had no gene match. There are 13 residues in the CDR3. CDR3 in amino acids: CASRTGYDVGYTF. The CDR3 nucleotides are TGTGCCAGCAGGACAGGGTACGACGTCGGCTACACCTTC.

The J gene is TRBJ2-1, the V gene TRBV28; 7 positions match TRBD1. Germline assignment: CDR1 MDHEN and CDR2 SYDVKM. V lost 5 bases to trimming and J lost 5 bases; unmatched junction nucleotides: 6. This CDR3 region has 14 residues. The CDR3 DNA reads as TGTGCCAGCAGTCTGACAGGGTGGGACAATGAGCAGTTCTTC. Protein product: CASSLTGWDNEQFF.

J is TRBJ1-2 and V is TRBV6-5; TRBD1 is a possible D gene (5 bases). The CDR3 has 13 residues. V dropped 4 bases and J dropped 2 bases, with 8 bases sitting between them. The germline gives CDR1 MNHEY, CDR2 SVGAGI. The CDR3 nucleotides are TGTGCCAGCAGTTTCGGGACGAACTATGGCTACACCTTC. Protein: CASSFGTNYGYTF.

This clonotype has only a few counts. J is TRBJ2-1 and V is TRBV6-2 or TRBV6-3; 8 bases agree with TRBD2. There are 16 residues in the CDR3. J lost 8 bases, V lost 4 bases, and 13 bases had no gene match. In germline, CDR1 is MNHEY, CDR2 SVGEGT. CDR3 bases: TGTGCCAGCAGTTTGGAGCCTTCTAGCGGGTTCGATGAGCAGTTCTTC. It yields the protein CASSLEPSSGFDEQFF.